This paragraph covers one T cell receptor (beta chain) sequence. The germline CDR1 and CDR2 sequences are MNHEY and SVGAGI. This CDR3 contains 14 residues. Original handling: Counts of nucleated cells, estimated from reference gene primer amplification, were obtained. Measured with immunoSEQ multiplex PCR; TCRdb has only the in-frame clones, and not every one. D and trimming come from the DNA, and the V and J calls and clone size come from that table. The sample holds roughly 100,000 clones, about 76% seen once. The data originate from a study of blood T cell repertoires in COVID-19. Study overall: Sites across the United States, Italy and Spain contributed samples from acute and convalescent COVID-19.

The V call is TRBV6-5, the J call TRBJ2-3; maybe TRBD1 (6 bases). The TCR originated in a woman aged 80 or over with acute or convalescent COVID-19. The sequencing sample was made of peripheral blood. CDR3 nucleotides: TGTGACCTCAAAGGGGCCCAGGGGCAAGATACGCAGTATTTT. Translated, it gives CDLKGAQGQDTQYF.